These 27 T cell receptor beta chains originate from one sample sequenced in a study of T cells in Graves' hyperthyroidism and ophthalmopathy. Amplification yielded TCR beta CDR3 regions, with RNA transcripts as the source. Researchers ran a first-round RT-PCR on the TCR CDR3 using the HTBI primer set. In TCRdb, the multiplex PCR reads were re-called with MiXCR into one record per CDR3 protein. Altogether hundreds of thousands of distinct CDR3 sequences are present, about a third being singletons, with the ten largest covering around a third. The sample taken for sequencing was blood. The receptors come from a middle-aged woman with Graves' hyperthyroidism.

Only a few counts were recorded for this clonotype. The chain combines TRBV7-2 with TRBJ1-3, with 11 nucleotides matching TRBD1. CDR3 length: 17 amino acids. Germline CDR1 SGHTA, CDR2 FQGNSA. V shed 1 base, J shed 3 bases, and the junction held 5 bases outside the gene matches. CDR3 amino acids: CASSLERTGGLGNTIYF. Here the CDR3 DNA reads TGTGCCAGCAGCTTAGAACGGACAGGGGGCCTTGGAAACACCATATATTTT.

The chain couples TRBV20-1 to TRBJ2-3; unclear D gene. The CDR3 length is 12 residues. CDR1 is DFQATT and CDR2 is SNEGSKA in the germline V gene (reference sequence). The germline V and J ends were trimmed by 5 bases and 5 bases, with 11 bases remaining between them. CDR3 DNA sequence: TGCAGTGCTCGGGTCAATGGAGATACGCAGTATTTT. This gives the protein CSARVNGDTQYF.

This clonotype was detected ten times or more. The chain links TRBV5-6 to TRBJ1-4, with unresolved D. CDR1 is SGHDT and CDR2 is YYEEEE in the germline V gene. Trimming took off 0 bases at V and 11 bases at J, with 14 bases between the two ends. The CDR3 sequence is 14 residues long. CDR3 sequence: CASSLGQVAPKLFF. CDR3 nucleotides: TGTGCCAGCAGCTTGGGGCAGGTGGCCCCGAAACTGTTTTTT.

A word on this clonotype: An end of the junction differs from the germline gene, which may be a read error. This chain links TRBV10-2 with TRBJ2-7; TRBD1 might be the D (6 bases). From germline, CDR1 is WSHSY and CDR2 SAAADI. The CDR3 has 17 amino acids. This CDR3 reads CAGSQDHAQGGWVEQYF. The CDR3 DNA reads TGCGCCGGCAGCCAAGATCACGCACAGGGTGGATGGGTCGAGCAGTACTTC.

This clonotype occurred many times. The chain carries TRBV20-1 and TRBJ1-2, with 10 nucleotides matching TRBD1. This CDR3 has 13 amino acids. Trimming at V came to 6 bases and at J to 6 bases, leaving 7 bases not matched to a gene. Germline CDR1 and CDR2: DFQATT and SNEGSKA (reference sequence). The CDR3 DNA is TGCAGTGCCCCGGGACAGGGGTTTAATGGCTACACCTTC. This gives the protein CSAPGQGFNGYTF.

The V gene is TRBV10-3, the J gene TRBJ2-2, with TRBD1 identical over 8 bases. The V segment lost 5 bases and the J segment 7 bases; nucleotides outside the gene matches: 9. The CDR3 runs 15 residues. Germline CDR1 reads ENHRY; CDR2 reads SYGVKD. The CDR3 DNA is TGTGCCATCAGTTCCTCAGGGGGCAGGGACGGGGAGCTGTTTTTT. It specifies CAISSSGGRDGELFF.

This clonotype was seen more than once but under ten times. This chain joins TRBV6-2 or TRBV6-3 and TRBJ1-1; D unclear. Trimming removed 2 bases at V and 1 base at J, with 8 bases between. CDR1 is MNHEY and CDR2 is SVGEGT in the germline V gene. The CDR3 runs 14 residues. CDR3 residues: CASSYMGKNTEAFF. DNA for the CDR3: TGTGCCAGCAGTTACATGGGAAAGAACACTGAAGCTTTCTTT.

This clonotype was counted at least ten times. CDR3 nucleotides: TGTGCCAGCACCAAGGGACTGACCCATGGCTACACCTTC. Translating it yields CASTKGLTHGYTF. This sequence joins TRBV12-3 or TRBV12-4 and TRBJ1-2; D may be TRBD1 (5 bases). CDR3 size: 13 residues. The ends were cut back, 7 bases at V and 6 bases at J, with 15 bases in the middle.

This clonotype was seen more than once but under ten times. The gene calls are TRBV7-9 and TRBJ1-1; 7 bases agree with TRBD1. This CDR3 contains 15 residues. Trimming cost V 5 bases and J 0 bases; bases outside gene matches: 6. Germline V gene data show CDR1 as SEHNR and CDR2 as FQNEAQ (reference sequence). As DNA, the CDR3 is TGTGCCAGCAGCCGGGGAGGGGGCATGAACACTGAAGCTTTCTTT. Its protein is CASSRGGGMNTEAFF. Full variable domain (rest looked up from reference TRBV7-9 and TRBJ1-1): DTGVSQNPRHKITKRGQNVTFRCDPISEHNRLYWYRQTLGQGPEFLTYFQNEAQLEKSRLLSDRFSAERPKGSFSTLEIQRTEQGDSAMYLCASSRGGGMNTEAFFGQGTRLTVV.

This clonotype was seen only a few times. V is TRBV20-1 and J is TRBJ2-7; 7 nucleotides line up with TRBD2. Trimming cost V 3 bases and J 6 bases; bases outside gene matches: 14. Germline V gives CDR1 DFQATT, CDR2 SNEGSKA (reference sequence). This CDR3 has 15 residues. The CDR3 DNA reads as TGCAGTGCTAGGGACCTTTACGGCGGGAGTTCCGAGCAGTACTTC. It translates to CSARDLYGGSSEQYF.

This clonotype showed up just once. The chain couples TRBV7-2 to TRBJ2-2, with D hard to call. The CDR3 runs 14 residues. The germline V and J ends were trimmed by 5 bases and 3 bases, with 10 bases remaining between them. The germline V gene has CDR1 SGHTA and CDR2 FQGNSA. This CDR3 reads CASSIRVHTGELFF. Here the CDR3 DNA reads TGTGCCAGCAGCATTAGGGTGCACACCGGGGAGCTGTTTTTT.

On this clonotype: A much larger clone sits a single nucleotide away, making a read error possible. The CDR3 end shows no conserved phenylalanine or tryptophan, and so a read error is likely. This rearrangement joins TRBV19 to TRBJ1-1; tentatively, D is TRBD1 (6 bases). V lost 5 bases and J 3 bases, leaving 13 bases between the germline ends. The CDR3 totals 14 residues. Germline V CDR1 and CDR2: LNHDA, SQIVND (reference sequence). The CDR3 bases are TGTGCCAGTAGTCCCAGGGGCAGGGACACTGAAGCTTTCTCT. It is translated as CASSPRGRDTEAFS.

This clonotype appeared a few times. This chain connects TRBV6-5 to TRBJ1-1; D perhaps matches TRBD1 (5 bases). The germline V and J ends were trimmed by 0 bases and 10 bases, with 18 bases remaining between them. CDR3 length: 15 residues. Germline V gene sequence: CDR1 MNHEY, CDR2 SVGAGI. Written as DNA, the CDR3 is TGTGCCAGCAGTTACTCGACGTACGGACGTGGGGGAGCTTTCTTT. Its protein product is CASSYSTYGRGGAFF.

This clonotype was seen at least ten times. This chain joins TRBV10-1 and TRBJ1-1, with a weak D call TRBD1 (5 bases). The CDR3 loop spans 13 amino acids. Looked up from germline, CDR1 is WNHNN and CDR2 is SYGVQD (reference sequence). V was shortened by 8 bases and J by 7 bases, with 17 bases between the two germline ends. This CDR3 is CASAQVRQSEAFF. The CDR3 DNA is TGCGCCAGCGCCCAAGTAAGACAGAGTGAAGCTTTCTTT.

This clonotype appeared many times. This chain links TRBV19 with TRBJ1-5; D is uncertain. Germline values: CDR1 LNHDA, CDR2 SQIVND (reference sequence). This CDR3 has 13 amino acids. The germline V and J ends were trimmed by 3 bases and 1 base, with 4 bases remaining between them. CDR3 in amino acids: CASSIQSNQPQHF. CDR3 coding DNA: TGTGCCAGTAGTATTCAGAGCAATCAGCCCCAGCATTTT.

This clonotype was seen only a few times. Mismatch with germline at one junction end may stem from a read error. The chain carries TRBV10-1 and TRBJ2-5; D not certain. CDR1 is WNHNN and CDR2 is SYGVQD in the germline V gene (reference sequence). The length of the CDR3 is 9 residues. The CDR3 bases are TGCGCCAGCAGTGGTCCGTTGAACTTC. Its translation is CASSGPLNF.

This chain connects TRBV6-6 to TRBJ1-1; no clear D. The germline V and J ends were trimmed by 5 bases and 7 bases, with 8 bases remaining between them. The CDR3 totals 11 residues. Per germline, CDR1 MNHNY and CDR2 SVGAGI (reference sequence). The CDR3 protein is CASSDGYEAFF. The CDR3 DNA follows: TGTGCCAGCAGTGACGGGTATGAAGCTTTCTTT.

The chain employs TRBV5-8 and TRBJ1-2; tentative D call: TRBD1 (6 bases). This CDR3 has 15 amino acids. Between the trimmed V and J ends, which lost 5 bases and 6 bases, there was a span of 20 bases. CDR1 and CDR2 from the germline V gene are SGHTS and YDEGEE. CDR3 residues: CASREQGGPGNGYTF. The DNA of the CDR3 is TGTGCCAGCAGAGAACAAGGGGGGCCAGGGAATGGCTACACCTTC.

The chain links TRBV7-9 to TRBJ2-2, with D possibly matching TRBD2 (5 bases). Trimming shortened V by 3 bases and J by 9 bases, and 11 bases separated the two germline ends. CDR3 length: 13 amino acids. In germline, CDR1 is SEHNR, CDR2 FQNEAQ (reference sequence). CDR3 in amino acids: CASSFEGVRELFF. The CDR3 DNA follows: TGTGCCAGCAGCTTTGAGGGAGTAAGGGAGCTGTTTTTT.

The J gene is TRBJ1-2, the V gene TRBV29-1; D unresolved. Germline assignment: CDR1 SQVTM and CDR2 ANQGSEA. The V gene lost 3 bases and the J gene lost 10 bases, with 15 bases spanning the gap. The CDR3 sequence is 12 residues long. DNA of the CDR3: TGCAGCGTTGACGACGGGGTAGTGGACTACACCTTC. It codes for CSVDDGVVDYTF. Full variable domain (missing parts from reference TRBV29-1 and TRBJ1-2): SAVISQKPSRDICQRGTSLTIQCQVDSQVTMMFWYRQQPGQSLTLIATANQGSEATYESGFVIDKFPISRPNLTFSTLTVSNMSPEDSSIYLCSVDDGVVDYTFGSGTRLTVV.

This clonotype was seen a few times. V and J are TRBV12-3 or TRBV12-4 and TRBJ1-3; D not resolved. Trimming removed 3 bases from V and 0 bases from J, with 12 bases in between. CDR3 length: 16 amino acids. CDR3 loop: CASSFGGLISGNTIYF. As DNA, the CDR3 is TGTGCCAGCAGTTTCGGAGGACTGATCTCTGGAAACACCATATATTTT.

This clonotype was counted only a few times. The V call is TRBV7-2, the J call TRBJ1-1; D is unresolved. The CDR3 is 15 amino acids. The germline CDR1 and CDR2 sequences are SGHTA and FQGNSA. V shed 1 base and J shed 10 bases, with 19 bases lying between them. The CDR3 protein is CASSLGDGPQLRAFF. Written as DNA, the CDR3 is TGTGCCAGCAGCTTAGGAGACGGACCCCAACTGCGAGCTTTCTTT.

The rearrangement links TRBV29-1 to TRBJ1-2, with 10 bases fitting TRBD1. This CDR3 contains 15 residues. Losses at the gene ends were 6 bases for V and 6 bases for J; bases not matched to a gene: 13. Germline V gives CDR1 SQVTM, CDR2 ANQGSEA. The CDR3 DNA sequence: TGCAGCGTGGAAACGGGACAGGGGCGACATGATGGCTACACCTTC. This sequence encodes CSVETGQGRHDGYTF.

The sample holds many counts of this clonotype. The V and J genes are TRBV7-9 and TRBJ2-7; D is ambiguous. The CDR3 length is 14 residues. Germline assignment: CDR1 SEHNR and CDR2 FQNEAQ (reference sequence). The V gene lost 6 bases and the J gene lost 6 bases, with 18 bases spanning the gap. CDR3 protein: CASSSTDVSVEQYF. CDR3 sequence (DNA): TGTGCCAGCAGTTCGACTGACGTCTCTGTCGAGCAGTACTTC.

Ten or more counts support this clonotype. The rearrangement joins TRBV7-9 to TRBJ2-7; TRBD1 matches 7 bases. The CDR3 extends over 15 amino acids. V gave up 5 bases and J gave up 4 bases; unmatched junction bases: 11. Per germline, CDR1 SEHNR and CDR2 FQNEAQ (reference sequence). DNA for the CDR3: TGTGCCAGCAGCCCCTCGACAGGGTGGGCATACGAGCAGTACTTC. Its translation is CASSPSTGWAYEQYF.

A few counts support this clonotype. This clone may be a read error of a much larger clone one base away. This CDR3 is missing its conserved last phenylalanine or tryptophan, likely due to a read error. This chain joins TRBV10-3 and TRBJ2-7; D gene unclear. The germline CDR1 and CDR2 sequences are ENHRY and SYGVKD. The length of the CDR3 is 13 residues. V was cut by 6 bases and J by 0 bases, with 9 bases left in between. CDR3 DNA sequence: TGTGCCATCAGCGAGCGTATCTCCTACGAGCAGTACCTC. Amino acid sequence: CAISERISYEQYL.

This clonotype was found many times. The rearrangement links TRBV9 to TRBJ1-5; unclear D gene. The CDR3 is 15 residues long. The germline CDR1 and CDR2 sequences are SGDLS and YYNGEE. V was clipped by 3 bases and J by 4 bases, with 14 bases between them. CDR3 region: CASSAFETGNQPQHF. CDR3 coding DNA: TGTGCCAGCAGCGCGTTCGAGACGGGGAATCAGCCCCAGCATTTT. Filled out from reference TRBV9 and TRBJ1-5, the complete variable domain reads DSGVTQTPKHLITATGQRVTLRCSPRSGDLSVYWYQQSLDQGLQFLIQYYNGEERAKGNILERFSAQQFPDLHSELNLSSLELGDSALYFCASSAFETGNQPQHFGDGTRLSIL.